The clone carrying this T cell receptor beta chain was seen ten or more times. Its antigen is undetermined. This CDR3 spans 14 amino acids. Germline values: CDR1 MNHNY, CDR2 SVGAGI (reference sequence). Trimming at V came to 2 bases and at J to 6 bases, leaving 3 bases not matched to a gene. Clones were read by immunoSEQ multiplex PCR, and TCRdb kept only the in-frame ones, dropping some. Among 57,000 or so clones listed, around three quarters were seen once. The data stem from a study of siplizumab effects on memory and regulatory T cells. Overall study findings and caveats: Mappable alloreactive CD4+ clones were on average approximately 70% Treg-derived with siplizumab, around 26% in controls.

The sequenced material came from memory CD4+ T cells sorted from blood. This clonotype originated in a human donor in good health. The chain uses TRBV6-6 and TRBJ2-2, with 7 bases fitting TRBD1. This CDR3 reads CASSYTTGAGELFF. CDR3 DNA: TGTGCCAGCAGTTACACCACAGGGGCCGGGGAGCTGTTTTTT.